These 27 T cell receptor beta chains came from one sample sequenced in a study of T cell repertoires in cytomegalovirus infection. A single record per CDR3 protein comes from TCRdb applying MiXCR to the reads. The sample yields about 770,000 distinct CDR3 sequences, roughly 28% seen once. Antigens for these TCRs are unknown. The sample in question was cultured CD8+ T cells from PBMCs, obtained from culture after CMV antigen stimulation. The receptors were gathered from a human donor in good health (CMV status not recorded). Some clones in this sample may be carry-over from other donors' samples.

This chain joins TRBV5-5 and TRBJ2-6, with 11 bases that match TRBD1. CDR3 length: 18 residues. Unmatched junction bases numbered 7, after V lost 3 bases and J lost 2 bases. Germline values: CDR1 SGHKS, CDR2 YYEKEE (reference sequence). CDR3: CASSSPDRGLTGANVLTF. The CDR3 region has the DNA TGTGCCAGCAGCTCCCCGGACAGGGGGCTTACTGGGGCCAACGTCCTGACTTTC.

In its sample, this clonotype was seen a few times. The chain has TRBV12-3 or TRBV12-4 and TRBJ2-1; 8 bases are a match to TRBD1. The length of the CDR3 is 13 residues. Trimming took 3 bases from V and 9 from J; bases not matched to a gene: 4. The CDR3 DNA is TGTGCCAGCAGTTTCACAGGGGGTATTGAGCAGTTCTTC. It encodes CASSFTGGIEQFF.

This clonotype was seen at least ten times. This chain links TRBV27 with TRBJ1-5; 7 bases align to TRBD1. This CDR3 contains 15 residues. Looked up from germline, CDR1 is MNHEY and CDR2 is SMNVEV (reference sequence). V lost 5 bases and J lost 2; bases outside the gene matches: 6. This CDR3 reads CASSPRQGGNQPQHF. The CDR3, as DNA: TGTGCCAGCAGTCCACGGCAGGGGGGCAATCAGCCCCAGCATTTT.

The gene calls are TRBV4-1 and TRBJ2-3, with D unclear. CDR3 length equals 15 residues. Germline V CDR1 and CDR2: MGHRA, YSYEKL. The ends were cut back, 0 bases at V and 4 bases at J, with 11 bases in the middle. The CDR3 spells CASSQDRNPSDTQYF. CDR3 in DNA: TGCGCCAGCAGCCAAGATCGGAACCCTTCAGATACGCAGTATTTT.

DNA of the CDR3: TGTGCTAGTGGTTTCCTGACCGGCGTGGACACCATATATTTT. Protein product: CASGFLTGVDTIYF. The chain joins TRBV12-5 to TRBJ1-3; unclear D gene. V shed 3 bases and J shed 8 bases, with 14 bases lying between them. From germline, CDR1 is LGHNT and CDR2 FRNRAP. The CDR3 loop spans 14 amino acids.

In this sample, this clonotype turned up a few times. This chain joins TRBV28 and TRBJ2-1; 9 nucleotides align to TRBD1. The CDR3 spans 16 residues. V was clipped by 6 bases and J by 4 bases; unmatched bases: 10. Germline CDR1 reads MDHEN; CDR2 reads SYDVKM. CDR3 DNA sequence: TGTGCCAGCAGGAACGCCCGGGACAGGGATTACAATGAGCAGTTCTTC. Amino acids: CASRNARDRDYNEQFF.

The rearrangement joins TRBV7-3 to TRBJ1-2, with D maybe TRBD1 (6 bases). CDR1 is SGHTA, CDR2 FQGTGA, per germline. The CDR3 is made up of 15 amino acids. The V and J ends lost 0 bases and 13 bases respectively, with 21 bases between them. CDR3: CASSLTSDRSTKGTF. In DNA form, the CDR3 reads TGTGCCAGCAGCTTAACATCGGACAGATCTACCAAGGGCACCTTC.

This clonotype was counted only a few times. The genes are TRBV7-9 and TRBJ2-7, with D possibly called TRBD1 or TRBD2 (6 bases each). CDR1 and CDR2 (germline): SEHNR, FQNEAQ (reference sequence). Trimming stripped 5 bases from V and 0 bases from J, with 11 bases between. The CDR3 totals 14 residues. CDR3 residues: CASSGGRGSYEQYF. In DNA, the CDR3 is TGTGCCAGCAGCGGGGGGCGGGGCTCCTACGAGCAGTACTTC.

The sample holds a few counts of this clonotype. This rearrangement joins TRBV11-2 to TRBJ2-1; 7 bases are a match to TRBD1. The CDR3 loop spans 16 amino acids. V shed 7 bases and J 4 bases; nucleotides not matched to a gene: 13. Germline CDR1 is SGHAT and CDR2 is FQNNGV. CDR3 loop: CASTVITGTDYNEQFF. CDR3 nucleotide sequence: TGTGCCAGCACCGTTATTACCGGGACAGATTACAATGAGCAGTTCTTC.

The chain recombines TRBV12-3 or TRBV12-4 with TRBJ2-3; 9 nucleotides align to TRBD1. The CDR3 has 17 amino acids. V shed 6 bases and J 3 bases; nucleotides not matched to a gene: 13. The CDR3 protein is CASSDSRDRDVTDTQYF. The CDR3 DNA reads TGTGCCAGCAGCGACTCCCGGGACAGGGACGTAACAGATACGCAGTATTTT.

This clonotype was picked up a small number of times. The J gene is TRBJ2-7, the V gene TRBV6-6; the D is unclear. The V gene's germline CDR1 is MNHNY and CDR2 SVGAGI (reference sequence). The CDR3 spans 13 residues. Trimming removed 8 bases at V and 0 bases at J, with 11 bases between. CDR3 sequence reads: CASEAGFSYEQYV. In nucleotides, the CDR3 is TGTGCCAGCGAGGCAGGCTTCTCCTACGAGCAGTACGTC.

This clonotype was detected only a few times. The rearrangement links TRBV27 to TRBJ2-7, with TRBD1 matching 8 bases. V lost 6 bases and J lost 1; bases outside the gene matches: 11. The germline gives CDR1 MNHEY, CDR2 SMNVEV (reference sequence). The CDR3 is 16 residues long. CDR3 protein: CASSGRQGRKSYEQYF. CDR3 DNA: TGTGCCAGCAGCGGACGACAGGGGCGTAAATCCTACGAGCAGTACTTC.

The CDR3 loop is CASSYYRSGPDTEAFF. Here the CDR3 DNA reads TGTGCCAGCAGTTACTATAGATCGGGGCCGGACACTGAAGCTTTCTTT. The rearrangement links TRBV6-2 or TRBV6-3 to TRBJ1-1; D is possibly TRBD1 (5 bases). This CDR3 spans 16 amino acids. Trimming stripped 1 base from V and 3 bases from J, with 15 bases between. Germline-derived CDR1 and CDR2 are MNHEY and SVGEGT.

The chain's CDR3 is CAGGPGEQYV. Here the CDR3 DNA reads TGTGCCGGGGGACCGGGGGAGCAGTACGTC. The chain links TRBV7-4 to TRBJ2-7; the D gene could be TRBD1 or TRBD2 (5 bases each). Trimming took 11 bases from V and 7 from J, leaving 12 bases between them. The CDR3 totals 10 residues. Germline CDR1 reads SGHVT; CDR2 reads SQSDAQ.

Remarks on this clonotype: A much larger clone sits a single nucleotide away, making a read error possible. This rearrangement joins TRBV9 to TRBJ2-3; 7 nucleotides line up with TRBD1. CDR3 size: 14 residues. V shed 3 bases and J 2 bases; nucleotides not matched to a gene: 3. Germline V gene sequence: CDR1 SGDLS, CDR2 YYNGEE. CDR3 protein: CASSEGAPTDTQYF. Here the CDR3 DNA reads TGTGCCAGCAGCGAGGGGGCCCCCACAGATACGCAGTATTTT. The complete variable domain, with remaining parts taken from reference TRBV9 and TRBJ2-3, reads DSGVTQTPKHLITATGQRVTLRCSPRSGDLSVYWYQQSLDQGLQFLIQYYNGEERAKGNILERFSAQQFPDLHSELNLSSLELGDSALYFCASSEGAPTDTQYFGPGTRLTVL.

The chain carries TRBV4-1 and TRBJ2-3; TRBD1 agrees at 11 bases. The germline CDR1 and CDR2 sequences are MGHRA and YSYEKL. This CDR3 has 20 residues. The ends lost 0 bases at V and 0 bases at J; junction bases unmatched: 11. The CDR3 DNA reads TGCGCCAGCAGCCAAGAAAGATCGGACAGGGGGCTTACTAGCACAGATACGCAGTATTTT. It specifies CASSQERSDRGLTSTDTQYF.

The V call is TRBV6-4, the J call TRBJ2-3, with 9 bases that match TRBD2. There are 15 residues in the CDR3. V was clipped by 2 bases and J by 2 bases; unmatched bases: 2. CDR1 is MRHNA, CDR2 SNTAGT, per germline. This chain's CDR3 is CASSDERGVTDTQYF. The DNA of the CDR3 is TGTGCCAGCAGTGACGAGCGGGGGGTCACAGATACGCAGTATTTT.

To note about this clonotype: Germline is not matched at one junction end, which may reflect a read error. This rearrangement joins TRBV7-1 to TRBJ2-1; 7 positions agree with TRBD2. TRBV7-1 is an ORF, and what it does is uncertain. There are 12 residues in the CDR3. The CDR3: CANSYLAVEQFF. The DNA of the CDR3 is TGTGCCAACAGCTACCTAGCGGTTGAGCAGTTCTTC.

The table lists this clonotype with many counts. The V and J genes are TRBV27 and TRBJ1-5, with 7 bases fitting TRBD1. The CDR3 spans 15 residues. J lost 7 bases, V lost 4 bases, and 10 bases had no gene match. CDR1 and CDR2 (germline): MNHEY, SMNVEV (reference sequence). For the CDR3, the DNA is TGTGCCAGCAGTTCCACTGAGGGGGCCGGCCAGCCCCAGCATTTT. This gives the protein CASSSTEGAGQPQHF.

The rearrangement uses TRBV14 and TRBJ2-3, with a tentative D call TRBD1 (5 bases). Germline V gene data show CDR1 as SGHDN and CDR2 as FVKESK. Trimming took off 4 bases at V and 2 bases at J, with 13 bases between the two ends. The CDR3 contains 15 residues. DNA of the CDR3: TGTGCCAGCAGCCTAGAAGAGACAGCCACAGATACGCAGTATTTT. Translation gives CASSLEETATDTQYF.

This chain uses TRBV13 with TRBJ2-5; 7 bases line up with TRBD1. Germline V lookup: CDR1 PRHDT, CDR2 FYEKMQ (reference sequence). This CDR3 contains 14 residues. J was trimmed by 5 bases and V by 5 bases; bases with no gene match: 8. The CDR3 sequence is CASSKTTGSETQYF. The CDR3 bases are TGTGCCAGCAGCAAAACGACAGGGTCGGAGACCCAGTACTTC.

This clonotype was seen a handful of times. The chain carries TRBV4-1 and TRBJ1-5, with D unclear. V was pared by 0 bases and J by 0 bases, with 6 bases between. The length of the CDR3 is 15 residues. Germline V gene lookup returns CDR1 MGHRA and CDR2 YSYEKL. For the CDR3, the DNA is TGCGCCAGCAGCCAAGATCGGTCTAGCAATCAGCCCCAGCATTTT. Translated, it gives CASSQDRSSNQPQHF.

V gene TRBV19 combines with J gene TRBJ1-1; D might be TRBD1 (5 bases). Trimming took 7 bases from V and 1 from J, leaving 16 bases between them. Germline V CDR1 and CDR2: LNHDA, SQIVND (reference sequence). The CDR3 loop spans 15 amino acids. CDR3 DNA sequence: TGTGCCAGTATCTTGGGGACTACACCGAACACTGAAGCTTTCTTT. This encodes CASILGTTPNTEAFF.

In its sample, this clonotype was seen a few times. The J gene is TRBJ1-1, the V gene TRBV19, with 7 bases lining up with TRBD1. The V gene's germline CDR1 is LNHDA and CDR2 SQIVND (reference sequence). V lost 9 bases to trimming and J lost 3 bases; unmatched junction nucleotides: 7. There are 13 residues in the CDR3. The CDR3 is CASHRGIDTEAFF. CDR3 coding DNA: TGTGCCAGCCACAGGGGCATAGACACTGAAGCTTTCTTT.

A few counts support this clonotype. V and J are TRBV7-2 and TRBJ1-1, with TRBD1 matching 7 bases. This CDR3 contains 16 residues. In germline, CDR1 is SGHTA, CDR2 FQGNSA. The V gene end was trimmed by 1 base and the J gene end by 4 bases; junction bases not matched to a gene: 9. DNA for the CDR3: TGTGCCAGCAGCTTAGTGGCAGGGGGTGGGGGCACTGAAGCTTTCTTT. As protein: CASSLVAGGGGTEAFF.

Comment on this clonotype: One end of the junction fails to match germline, which may point to a read error. The chain combines TRBV5-1 with TRBJ2-1; D gene ambiguous. The CDR3 has 13 residues. Germline CDR1 reads SGHRS; CDR2 reads YFSETQ. The CDR3 region is CASSFHPYSEQFF. In DNA, the CDR3 is TGCGCCAGCAGTTTCCACCCCTACAGTGAGCAGTTCTTC.

This clonotype was seen many times. The CDR3 bases are TGCAGTGCCAGGGGCCCAGCGGCGGGAAACAATGAGCAGTTCTTC. It translates to CSARGPAAGNNEQFF. The J gene is TRBJ2-1, the V gene TRBV20-1; D possibly uses TRBD1 or TRBD2 (6 bases each). The CDR3 sequence is 15 residues long. The V end was cut by 6 bases, the J end by 5 bases, with 20 bases between. The germline V gene has CDR1 DFQATT and CDR2 SNEGSKA (reference sequence).